The T cell receptor (beta chain) described here comes from a study of blood T cell repertoires in COVID-19. Looked up from germline, CDR1 is ENHRY and CDR2 is SYGVKD. Trimming shortened V by 4 bases and J by 0 bases, and 14 bases separated the two germline ends. CDR3 size: 16 residues. The data were produced by immunoSEQ multiplex PCR, yet TCRdb's version contains in-frame clones alone and is incomplete. This table has fewer than 300,000 clones, 88% appearing once. The chain carries TRBV10-3 and TRBJ2-3; D possibly corresponds to TRBD1 (6 bases). This receptor was identified in a man in his sixties who had recovered from COVID-19. The sample consisted of peripheral blood. This CDR3 is CAISALDGTSTDTQYF. The CDR3 DNA reads as TGTGCCATCAGTGCCTTAGACGGGACAAGCACAGATACGCAGTATTTT.